This TCR beta chain was observed in a study of blood T cells in healthy people across ages. Healthy Caucasians from Russia aged about 6 to 95 served as donors. This clonotype was found a few times. Its specificity is not known. General study results and limits: Across samples, TCR beta diversity tracked strongly with naive T cell percentage.

Between the trimmed V and J ends, which lost 4 bases and 6 bases, there was a span of 15 bases. The CDR3 is 15 amino acids. CDR1 and CDR2 from the germline V gene are MGHRA and YSYEKL. Then a second PCR, running about 6 to 11 cycles, was carried out with a sample-barcoded 5' primer and a J-beta primer mix. TCRdb re-analysed the 5' RACE reads in MiXCR, keeping a single row per CDR3 protein. The data hold 1,500,000 or so distinct CDR3 sequences, with around 55% observed a single time. The specimen was blood. V gene TRBV4-1 combines with J gene TRBJ2-2; maybe TRBD2 (6 bases). This clonotype was sampled from a man aged 18 to 29 in good health. The CDR3 DNA is TGCGCCAGCAGCCCCCTAGGGTCGGGGGCCGGGGAGCTGTTTTTT. It encodes CASSPLGSGAGELFF.